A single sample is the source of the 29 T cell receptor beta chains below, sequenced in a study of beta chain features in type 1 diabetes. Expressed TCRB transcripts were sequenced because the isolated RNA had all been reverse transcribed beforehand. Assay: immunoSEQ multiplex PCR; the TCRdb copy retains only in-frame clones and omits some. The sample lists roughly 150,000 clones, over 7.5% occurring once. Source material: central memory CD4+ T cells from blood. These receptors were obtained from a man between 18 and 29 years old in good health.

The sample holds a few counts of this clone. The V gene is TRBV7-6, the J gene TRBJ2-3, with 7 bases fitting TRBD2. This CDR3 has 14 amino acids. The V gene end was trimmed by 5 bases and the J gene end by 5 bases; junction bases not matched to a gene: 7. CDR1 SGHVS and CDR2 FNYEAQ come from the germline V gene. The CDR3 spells CASSPGGGIDTQYF. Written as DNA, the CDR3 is TGTGCCAGCAGCCCGGGAGGCGGTATAGATACGCAGTATTTT.

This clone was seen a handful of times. CDR3 region: CASSGAGVPNEQFF. The DNA for the CDR3 is TGTGCCAGCAGCGGAGCGGGAGTCCCCAATGAGCAGTTCTTC. The J gene is TRBJ2-1, the V gene TRBV7-9; 8 nucleotides align to TRBD2. The CDR3 extends over 14 amino acids. The germline V gene has CDR1 SEHNR and CDR2 FQNEAQ (reference sequence). Trimming at V came to 5 bases and at J to 6 bases, leaving 6 bases not matched to a gene.

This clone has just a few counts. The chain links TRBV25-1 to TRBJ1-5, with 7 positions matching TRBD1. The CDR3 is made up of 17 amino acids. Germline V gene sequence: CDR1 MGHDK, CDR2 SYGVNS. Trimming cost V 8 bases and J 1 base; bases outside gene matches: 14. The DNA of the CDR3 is TGTGCCAGCCCCCTGACAGGGCCGGGGGGGAGCAATCAGCCCCAGCATTTT. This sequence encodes CASPLTGPGGSNQPQHF.

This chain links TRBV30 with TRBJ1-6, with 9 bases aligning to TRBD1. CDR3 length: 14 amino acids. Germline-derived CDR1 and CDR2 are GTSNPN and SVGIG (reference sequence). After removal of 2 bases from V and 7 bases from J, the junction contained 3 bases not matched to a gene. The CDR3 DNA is TGTGCCTGGAGTTTAGGACAGGGGAATTCACCCCTCCACTTT. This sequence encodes CAWSLGQGNSPLHF. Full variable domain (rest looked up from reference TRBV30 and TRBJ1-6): SQTIHQWPATLVQPVGSPLSLECTVEGTSNPNLYWYRQAAGRGLQLLFYSVGIGQISSEVPQNLSASRPQDRQFILSSKKLLLSDSGFYLCAWSLGQGNSPLHFGNGTRLTVT.

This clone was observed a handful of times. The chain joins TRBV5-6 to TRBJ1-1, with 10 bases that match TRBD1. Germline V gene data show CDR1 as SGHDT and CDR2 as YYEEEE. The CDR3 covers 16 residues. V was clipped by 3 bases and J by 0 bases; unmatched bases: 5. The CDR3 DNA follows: TGTGCCAGCAGCTCAACGGGACAGGGGATGAACACTGAAGCTTTCTTT. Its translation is CASSSTGQGMNTEAFF.

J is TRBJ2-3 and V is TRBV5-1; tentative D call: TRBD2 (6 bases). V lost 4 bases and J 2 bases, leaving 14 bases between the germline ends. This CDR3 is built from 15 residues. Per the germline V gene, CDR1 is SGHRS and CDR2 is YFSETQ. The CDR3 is CASSLGTYPTDTQYF. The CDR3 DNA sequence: TGCGCCAGCAGCCTCGGGACTTACCCCACAGATACGCAGTATTTT.

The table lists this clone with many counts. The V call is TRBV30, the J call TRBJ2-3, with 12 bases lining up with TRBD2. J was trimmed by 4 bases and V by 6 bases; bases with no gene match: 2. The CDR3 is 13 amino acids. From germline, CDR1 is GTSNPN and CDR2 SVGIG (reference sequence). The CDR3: CACSSGGADTQYF. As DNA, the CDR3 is TGTGCCTGTTCTAGCGGGGGGGCAGATACGCAGTATTTT.

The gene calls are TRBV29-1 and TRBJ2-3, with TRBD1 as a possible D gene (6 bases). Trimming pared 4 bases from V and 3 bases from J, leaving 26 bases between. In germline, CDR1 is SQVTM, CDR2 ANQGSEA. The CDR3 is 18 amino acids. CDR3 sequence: CSVVKLLERGSGTDTQYF. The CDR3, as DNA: TGCAGCGTTGTAAAGTTATTGGAAAGGGGGTCAGGGACAGATACGCAGTATTTT.

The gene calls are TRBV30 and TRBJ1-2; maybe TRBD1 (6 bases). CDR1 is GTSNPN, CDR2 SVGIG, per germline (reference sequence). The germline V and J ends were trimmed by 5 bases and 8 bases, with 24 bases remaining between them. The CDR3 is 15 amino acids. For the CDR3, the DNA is TGTGCCTGGGGGCATAGGGGGTCAGGGTCCCGAGGCTACACCTTC. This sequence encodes CAWGHRGSGSRGYTF.

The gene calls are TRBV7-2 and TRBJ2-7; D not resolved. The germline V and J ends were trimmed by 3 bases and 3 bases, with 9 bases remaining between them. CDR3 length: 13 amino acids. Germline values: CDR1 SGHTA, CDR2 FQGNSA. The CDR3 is CASSFIGVYEQYF. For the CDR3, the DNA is TGTGCCAGCAGCTTTATCGGAGTCTACGAGCAGTACTTC. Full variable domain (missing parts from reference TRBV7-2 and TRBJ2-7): GAGVSQSPSNKVTEKGKDVELRCDPISGHTALYWYRQSLGQGLEFLIYFQGNSAPDKSGLPSDRFSAERTGGSVSTLTIQRTQQEDSAVYLCASSFIGVYEQYFGPGTRLTVT.

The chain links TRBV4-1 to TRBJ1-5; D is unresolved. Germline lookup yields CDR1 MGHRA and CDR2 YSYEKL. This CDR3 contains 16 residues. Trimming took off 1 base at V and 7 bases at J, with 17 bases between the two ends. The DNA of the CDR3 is TGCGCCAGCAGCCAAGCCTTTCCCCCCCTTAGCCAGCCCCAGCATTTT. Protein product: CASSQAFPPLSQPQHF.

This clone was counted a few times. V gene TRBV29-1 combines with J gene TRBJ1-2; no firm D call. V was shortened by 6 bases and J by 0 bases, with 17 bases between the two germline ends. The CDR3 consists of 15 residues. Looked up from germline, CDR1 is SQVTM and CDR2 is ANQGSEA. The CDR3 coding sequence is TGCAGCGTGGGCGCGTTGTCGGGAGCTAACTATGGCTACACCTTC. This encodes CSVGALSGANYGYTF.

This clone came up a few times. The DNA of the CDR3 is TGTGCCAGCAGCTTTAGCGGGGCCACCGCCTACGAGCAGTACTTC. Residues: CASSFSGATAYEQYF. The V call is TRBV7-2, the J call TRBJ2-7, with 8 bases aligning to TRBD2. Germline V gene data show CDR1 as SGHTA and CDR2 as FQGNSA. The CDR3 runs 15 residues. The J segment lost 2 bases and the V segment lost 3 bases, leaving 6 bases of the junction unmatched.

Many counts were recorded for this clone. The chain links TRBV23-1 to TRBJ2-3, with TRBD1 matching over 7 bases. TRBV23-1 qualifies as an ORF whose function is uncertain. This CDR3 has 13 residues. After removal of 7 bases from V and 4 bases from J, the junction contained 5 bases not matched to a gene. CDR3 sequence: CASKPTGSDTQYF. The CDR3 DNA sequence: TGCGCCAGCAAACCGACAGGGTCAGATACGCAGTATTTT.

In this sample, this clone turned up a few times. The CDR3, as DNA: TGTGCCAGCACTTCTGGCGGGGCGGGAGGAAAGACCCAGTACTTC. It is translated as CASTSGGAGGKTQYF. The rearrangement links TRBV28 to TRBJ2-5; 8 nucleotides line up with TRBD2. The germline V gene encodes CDR1 MDHEN and CDR2 SYDVKM. The CDR3 is made up of 15 amino acids. The ends lost 7 bases at V and 6 bases at J; junction bases unmatched: 13.

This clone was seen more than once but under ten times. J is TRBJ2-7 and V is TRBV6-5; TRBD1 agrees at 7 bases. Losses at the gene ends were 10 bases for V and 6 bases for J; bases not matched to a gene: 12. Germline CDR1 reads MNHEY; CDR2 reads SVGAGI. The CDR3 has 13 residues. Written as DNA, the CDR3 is TGTGCCATCAGGGGACAGTTTGGGGCCGAGCAGTACTTC. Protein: CAIRGQFGAEQYF.

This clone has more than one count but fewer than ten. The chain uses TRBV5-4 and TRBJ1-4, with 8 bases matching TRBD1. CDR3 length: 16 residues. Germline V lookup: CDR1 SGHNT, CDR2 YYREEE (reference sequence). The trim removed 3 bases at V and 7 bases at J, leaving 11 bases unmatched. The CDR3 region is CASSSGTGGVGEKLFF. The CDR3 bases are TGTGCCAGCAGCTCCGGGACAGGAGGAGTCGGTGAAAAACTGTTTTTT.

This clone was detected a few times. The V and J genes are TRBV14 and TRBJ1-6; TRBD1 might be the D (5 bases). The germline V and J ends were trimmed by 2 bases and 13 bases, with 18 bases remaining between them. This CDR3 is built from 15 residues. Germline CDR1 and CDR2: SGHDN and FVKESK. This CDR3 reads CASSQRGLPISPLHF. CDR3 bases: TGTGCCAGCAGCCAAAGGGGCCTGCCGATTTCCCCCCTCCACTTT.

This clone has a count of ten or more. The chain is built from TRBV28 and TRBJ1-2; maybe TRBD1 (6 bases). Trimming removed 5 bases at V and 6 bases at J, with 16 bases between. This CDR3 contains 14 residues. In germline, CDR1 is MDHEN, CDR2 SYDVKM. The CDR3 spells CASSTQGITHGYTF. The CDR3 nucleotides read TGTGCCAGCAGTACTCAGGGGATAACCCATGGCTACACCTTC.

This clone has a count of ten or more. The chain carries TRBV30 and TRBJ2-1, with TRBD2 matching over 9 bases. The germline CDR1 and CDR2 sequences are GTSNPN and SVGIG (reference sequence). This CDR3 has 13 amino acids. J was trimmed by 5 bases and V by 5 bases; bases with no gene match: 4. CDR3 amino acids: CAWRSGGNNEQFF. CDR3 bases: TGTGCCTGGCGTAGCGGGGGTAACAATGAGCAGTTCTTC.

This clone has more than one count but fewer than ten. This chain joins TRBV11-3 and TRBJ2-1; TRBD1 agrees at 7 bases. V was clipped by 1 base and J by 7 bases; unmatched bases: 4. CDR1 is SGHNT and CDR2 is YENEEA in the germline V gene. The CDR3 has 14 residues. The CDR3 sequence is CASSLGGQLNEQFF. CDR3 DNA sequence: TGTGCCAGCAGCTTAGGGGGACAGTTGAATGAGCAGTTCTTC.

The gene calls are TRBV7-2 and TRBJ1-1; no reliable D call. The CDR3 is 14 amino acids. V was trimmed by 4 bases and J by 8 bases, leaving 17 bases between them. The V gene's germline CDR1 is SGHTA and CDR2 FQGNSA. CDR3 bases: TGTGCCAGCAGCTCCCAGTACGGACGGGAAGAAGCTTTCTTT. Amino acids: CASSSQYGREEAFF.

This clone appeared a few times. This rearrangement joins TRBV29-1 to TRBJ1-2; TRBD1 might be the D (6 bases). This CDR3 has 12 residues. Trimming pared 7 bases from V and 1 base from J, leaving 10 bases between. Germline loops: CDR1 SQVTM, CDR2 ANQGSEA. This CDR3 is CSGRQDNYGYTF. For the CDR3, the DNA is TGCAGCGGCCGACAGGATAACTATGGCTACACCTTC.

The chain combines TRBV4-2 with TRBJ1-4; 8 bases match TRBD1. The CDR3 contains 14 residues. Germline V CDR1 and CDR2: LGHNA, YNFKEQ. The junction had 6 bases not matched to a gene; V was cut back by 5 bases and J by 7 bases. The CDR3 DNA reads TGTGCCAGCAGCTTCAGGGGGCGAAGTGAAAAACTGTTTTTT. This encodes CASSFRGRSEKLFF.

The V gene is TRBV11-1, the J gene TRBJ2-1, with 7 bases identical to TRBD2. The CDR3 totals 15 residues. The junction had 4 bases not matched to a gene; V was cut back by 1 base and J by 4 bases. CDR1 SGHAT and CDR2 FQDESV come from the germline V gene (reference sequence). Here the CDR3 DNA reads TGTGCCAGCAGCTTAGGGGGGGAGGGGTACAATGAGCAGTTCTTC. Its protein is CASSLGGEGYNEQFF. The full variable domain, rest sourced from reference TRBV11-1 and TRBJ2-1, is EAEVAQSPRYKITEKSQAVAFWCDPISGHATLYWYRQILGQGPELLVQFQDESVVDDSQLPKDRFSAERLKGVDSTLKIQPAELGDSAMYLCASSLGGEGYNEQFFGPGTRLTVL.

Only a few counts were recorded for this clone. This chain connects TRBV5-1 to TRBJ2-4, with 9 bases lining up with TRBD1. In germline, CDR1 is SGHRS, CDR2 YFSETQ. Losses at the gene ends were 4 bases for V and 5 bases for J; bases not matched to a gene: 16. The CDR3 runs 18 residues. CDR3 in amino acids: CASSISGTGSVFENIQYF. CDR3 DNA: TGCGCCAGCAGCATCTCCGGGACAGGGAGTGTATTCGAAAACATTCAGTACTTC.

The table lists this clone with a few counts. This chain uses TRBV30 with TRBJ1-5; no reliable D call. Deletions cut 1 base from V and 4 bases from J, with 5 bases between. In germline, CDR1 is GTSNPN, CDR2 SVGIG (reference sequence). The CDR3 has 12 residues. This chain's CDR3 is CAWSAGNQPQHF. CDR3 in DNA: TGTGCCTGGAGTGCCGGGAATCAGCCCCAGCATTTT.

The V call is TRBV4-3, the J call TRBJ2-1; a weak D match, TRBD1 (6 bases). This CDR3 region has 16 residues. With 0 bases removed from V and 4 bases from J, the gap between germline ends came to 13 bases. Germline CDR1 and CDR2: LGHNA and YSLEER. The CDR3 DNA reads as TGCGCCAGCAGCCAAGAGGAACAGGGCCCTTACAATGAGCAGTTCTTC. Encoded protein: CASSQEEQGPYNEQFF.

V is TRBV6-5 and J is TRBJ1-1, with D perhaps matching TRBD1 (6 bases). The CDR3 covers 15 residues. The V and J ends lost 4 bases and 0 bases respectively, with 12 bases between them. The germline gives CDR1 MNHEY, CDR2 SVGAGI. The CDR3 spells CASSSVDRMNTEAFF. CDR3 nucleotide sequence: TGTGCCAGCAGTTCCGTTGACAGGATGAACACTGAAGCTTTCTTT.